These T cell receptor beta chains were read from a single sample in a study of blood T cell repertoires in COVID-19. TCRdb's table, derived via immunoSEQ multiplex PCR, lists solely in-frame clones and lacks some. Of under 300,000 clones listed, roughly nine tenths are singletons. Sequencing input: PBMCs or T cells enriched from blood (not recorded which). Receptors were obtained from a woman between 35 and 50 years old who had recovered from COVID-19. Each CDR3 is given with its conserved first and last residue. The D gene is left open where the match is weak. The size field is filled for only some rows; it gives once, few, many or a size class.

-	TRBJ2-1	TRBV6-5	TRBD2	CASSYSGLNNEQFF	TGTGCCAGCAGTTACTCGGGACTAAACAATGAGCAGTTCTTC
-	TRBJ2-2	TRBV27	-	CASSPLTAINTGELFF	TGTGCCAGCAGCCCTCTGACAGCCATAAACACCGGGGAGCTGTTTTTT
-	TRBJ2-7	TRBV18	-	CASAQTRGENEQYF	TGTGCCAGCGCCCAGACCAGGGGAGAAAACGAGCAGTACTTC
-	TRBJ1-1	TRBV6-5	-	CASSYLGEGRAFF	TGTGCCAGCAGTTACCTCGGGGAGGGCAGGGCTTTCTTT
few	TRBJ1-5	TRBV7-2	-	CASSLYSNSNQPQHF	TGTGCCAGCAGCTTATACTCGAATAGCAATCAGCCCCAGCATTTT
-	TRBJ1-2	TRBV2	-	CASGGAGYGYTF	TGTGCCAGCGGGGGGGCGGGCTATGGCTACACCTTC
-	TRBJ2-7	TRBV5-1	-	CASSLAEGGEQYF	TGCGCCAGCAGCTTGGCTGAGGGCGGGGAGCAGTACTTC
-	TRBJ1-5	TRBV2	-	CASSVFDRSNQPQHF	TGTGCCAGCAGCGTATTCGACAGGAGCAATCAGCCCCAGCATTTT
-	TRBJ2-5	TRBV18	-	CASARQGQETQYF	TGTGCCAGCGCCCGGCAGGGCCAAGAGACCCAGTACTTC
few	TRBJ2-3	TRBV28	TRBD2	CASSSSSGTSTDTQYF	TGTGCCAGCAGTTCCTCTAGCGGGACTAGCACAGATACGCAGTATTTT
few	TRBJ1-2	TRBV28	TRBD1	CASNTGVYGYTF	TGTGCCAGCAATACAGGGGTCTATGGCTACACCTTC
-	TRBJ1-1	TRBV2	-	CASKRANTEAFF	TGTGCCAGCAAGCGGGCGAACACTGAAGCTTTCTTT
-	TRBJ2-3	TRBV5-4	TRBD2	CASSLGRENTQYF	TGTGCCAGCAGCTTGGGGCGGGAGAATACGCAGTATTTT
-	TRBJ1-1	TRBV18	TRBD1	CASSLQDRGEAFF	TGTGCCAGCTCACTACAGGACAGGGGTGAAGCTTTCTTT
once	TRBJ1-6	TRBV7-2	-	CASSESRAYNSPLHF	TGTGCCAGCAGCGAATCCAGGGCCTATAATTCACCCCTCCACTTT
-	TRBJ1-1	TRBV2	-	CASSGGRNTEAFF	TGTGCCAGCAGTGGCGGTAGGAACACTGAAGCTTTCTTT
-	TRBJ2-5	TRBV5-5	-	CASSWRRGQETQYF	TGTGCCAGCAGCTGGAGGCGGGGCCAAGAGACCCAGTACTTC
-	TRBJ2-1	TRBV2	-	CASSQGKSPYNEQFF	TGTGCCAGCAGCCAGGGGAAGAGTCCCTACAATGAGCAGTTCTTC
-	TRBJ2-1	TRBV3-1/TRBV3-2	-	CASSIYGTKFGNEQFF	TGTGCCAGCAGCATTTACGGGACAAAGTTCGGAAATGAGCAGTTCTTC
-	TRBJ2-3	TRBV3-1/TRBV3-2	-	CASSQYASEYTDTQYF	TGTGCCAGCAGCCAATACGCTAGCGAGTACACAGATACGCAGTATTTT
-	TRBJ2-5	TRBV7-2	TRBD1	CASSLMPRGQETQYF	TGTGCCAGCAGCTTAATGCCCAGGGGGCAAGAGACCCAGTACTTC
-	TRBJ1-4	TRBV6-5	-	CASSRVQGVGEKLFF	TGTGCCAGCAGCCGGGTACAGGGAGTCGGTGAAAAACTGTTTTTT
-	TRBJ2-4	TRBV3-1/TRBV3-2	TRBD2	CASSQDLLAGDKNIQYF	TGTGCCAGCAGCCAAGATTTGCTAGCGGGAGACAAAAACATTCAGTACTTC
-	TRBJ2-1	TRBV9	TRBD2	CASSSDRGGYNEQFF	TGTGCCAGCAGCTCAGACCGGGGGGGCTACAATGAGCAGTTCTTC
-	TRBJ2-3	TRBV3-1/TRBV3-2	TRBD2	CASSLNRLAGDADTQYF	TGTGCCAGCAGCCTTAACAGACTAGCGGGAGATGCAGATACGCAGTATTTT
-	TRBJ1-2	TRBV3-1/TRBV3-2	-	CASSPRRQGRFGYTF	TGTGCCAGCAGCCCTCGCCGGCAGGGGCGTTTTGGCTACACCTTC
-	TRBJ1-3	TRBV7-6	-	CASSLFRVGQMRGNTIYF	TGTGCCAGCAGCTTATTTCGCGTTGGACAGATGAGAGGAAACACCATATATTTT
few	TRBJ1-1	TRBV19	TRBD1	CASSPDRWNTEAFF	TGTGCCAGTAGTCCGGACAGGTGGAACACTGAAGCTTTCTTT
-	TRBJ2-7	TRBV4-3	TRBD2	CASSQPGTSVGEQYF	TGCGCCAGCAGCCAACCCGGGACTAGCGTGGGAGAGCAGTACTTC
-	TRBJ1-5	TRBV12-5	TRBD1	CASALGLQGGQPQHF	TGTGCTAGTGCCCTGGGGTTACAGGGGGGTCAGCCCCAGCATTTT
-	TRBJ1-1	TRBV7-9	-	CASSLAQGLNTEAFF	TGTGCCAGCAGCTTAGCCCAGGGATTGAACACTGAAGCTTTCTTT
once	TRBJ1-1	TRBV7-9	TRBD1	CASSLGTGVGYAFF	TGTGCCAGCAGCTTGGGAACAGGGGTTGGATATGCTTTCTTT
-	TRBJ2-1	TRBV7-2	-	CASSLGEYNEQFF	TGTGCCAGCAGCTTAGGGGAGTACAATGAGCAGTTCTTC
-	TRBJ1-2	TRBV19	-	CASSIGRGDFIYGYTF	TGTGCCAGTAGTATCGGTCGGGGGGATTTCATCTATGGCTACACCTTC
-	TRBJ1-1	TRBV5-1	-	CASSLAGQGLDAFF	TGCGCCAGCAGCTTGGCCGGGCAGGGACTAGATGCTTTCTTT
-	TRBJ1-1	TRBV7-3	TRBD1	CASSLSGGDTEAFF	TGTGCCAGCAGCCTATCAGGGGGCGACACTGAAGCTTTCTTT
-	TRBJ2-1	TRBV4-2	TRBD2	CASSQASGNTYNEQFF	TGTGCCAGCAGCCAAGCTAGCGGAAACACCTACAATGAGCAGTTCTTC
-	TRBJ2-7	TRBV27	TRBD1	CASSLSDRGKVEQYF	TGTGCCAGCAGTTTATCAGACAGGGGGAAGGTCGAGCAGTACTTC
-	TRBJ1-1	TRBV2	TRBD1	CASSWTGTEAFF	TGTGCCAGCAGTTGGACAGGCACTGAAGCTTTCTTT
few	TRBJ1-6	TRBV6-1	-	CASSDPTPLHF	TGTGCCAGCAGTGACCCAACACCCCTCCACTTT